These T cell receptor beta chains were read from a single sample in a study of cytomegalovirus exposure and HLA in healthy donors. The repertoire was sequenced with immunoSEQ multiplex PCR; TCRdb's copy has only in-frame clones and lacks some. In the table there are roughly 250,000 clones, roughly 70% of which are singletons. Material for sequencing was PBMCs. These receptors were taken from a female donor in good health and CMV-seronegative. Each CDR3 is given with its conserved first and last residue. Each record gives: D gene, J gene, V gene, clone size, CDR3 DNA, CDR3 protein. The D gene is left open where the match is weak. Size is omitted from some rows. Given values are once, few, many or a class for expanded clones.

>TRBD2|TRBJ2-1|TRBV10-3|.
TGTGCCATCGCGGGGCTAGCGGGTTCAAATGAGCAGTTCTTC
CAIAGLAGSNEQFF
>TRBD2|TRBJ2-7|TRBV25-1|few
TGTGCCAGCACGACTAGCGGGAGATCCCACGAGCAGTACTTC
CASTTSGRSHEQYF
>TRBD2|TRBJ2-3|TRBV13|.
TGTGCCAGCAGCTTACGCGGGAGGGCTAGCACAGATACGCAGTATTTT
CASSLRGRASTDTQYF
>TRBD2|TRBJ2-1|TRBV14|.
TGTGCCAGCAGCCAACCGGGACTAGCGGGAGGGAATGAGCAGTTCTTC
CASSQPGLAGGNEQFF
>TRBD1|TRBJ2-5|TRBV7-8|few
TGTGCCAGCAGCTCCCTACAGGGGCGAGAGACCCAGTACTTC
CASSSLQGRETQYF
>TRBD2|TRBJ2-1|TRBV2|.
TGTGCCAGCAGCGGGACTAGCGGGAGGTACAATGAGCAGTTCTTC
CASSGTSGRYNEQFF
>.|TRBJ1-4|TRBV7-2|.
TGTGCCAGCAGCTTAGGGGGGCGCGGAGGTAATGAAAAACTGTTTTTT
CASSLGGRGGNEKLFF
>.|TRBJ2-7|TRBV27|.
TGTGCCAGCAGTCCAAATACCCTTAGCCCAGACGGGTACGAGCAGTACTTC
CASSPNTLSPDGYEQYF
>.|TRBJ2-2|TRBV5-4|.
TGTGCCAGCAGCTTGAAGGAGCTAGCGAACACCGGGGAGCTGTTTTTT
CASSLKELANTGELFF
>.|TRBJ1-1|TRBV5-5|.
TGTGCCAGCAGCTTGATGGGCGTTGAAGCTTTCTTT
CASSLMGVEAFF
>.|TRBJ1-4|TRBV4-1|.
TGCGCCAGCAGCCACGCTGGGGCACTTAACCTCCTCCTCGTTTTT
CASSHAGALNLLLVF
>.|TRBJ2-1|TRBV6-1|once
TGTGCCAGCAGTGATTGGGGACTTAACAATGAGCAGTTCTTC
CASSDWGLNNEQFF
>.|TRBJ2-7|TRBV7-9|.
TGTGCCAGCAGCTTACAGGGAATTTCCTACGAGCAGTACTTC
CASSLQGISYEQYF
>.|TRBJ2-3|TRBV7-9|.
TGTGCCAGCAGGATAGTGGGAGTTACAGATACGCAGTATTTT
CASRIVGVTDTQYF
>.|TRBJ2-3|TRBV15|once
TGTGCCAGTTCCACCCATTTAGTCACAGATACGCAGTATTTT
CASSTHLVTDTQYF
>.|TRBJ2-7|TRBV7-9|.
TGTGCCAGCAGCCCCAGGGGCAGCTACGAGCAGTACTTC
CASSPRGSYEQYF
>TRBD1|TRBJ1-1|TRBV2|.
TGTGCCAGCAGTGTAGCCGGGACAGCTCTCCCTGAAGCTTTCTTT
CASSVAGTALPEAFF
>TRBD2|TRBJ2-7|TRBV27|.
TGTGCCAGCCGTTATTCTAGCGGGTTTAGCTACGAGCAGTACTTC
CASRYSSGFSYEQYF
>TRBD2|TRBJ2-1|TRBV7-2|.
TGTGCCAGCAGCTTTTCTAGCGGGAGGTTCGATGAGCAGTTCTTC
CASSFSSGRFDEQFF
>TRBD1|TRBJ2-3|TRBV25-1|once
TGTGCCAGCAGTCCCCTCGGACAGGGGGGTATTGATACGCAGTATTTT
CASSPLGQGGIDTQYF
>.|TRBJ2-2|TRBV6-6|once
TGTGCCAGCAGAATCACGAACACCGGGGAGCTGTTTTTT
CASRITNTGELFF
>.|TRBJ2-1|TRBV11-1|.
TGTGCCAGCAGCTTAGCGCTTTTCTGGGGAGCCGGCGACAATGAGCAGTTCTTC
CASSLALFWGAGDNEQFF
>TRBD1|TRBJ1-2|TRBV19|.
TGTGCCGGGAAGAAGGGGACAGGGATAAATAAATTAACATCTAACTATGGCTACACCTTC
CAGKKGTGINKLTSNYGYTF
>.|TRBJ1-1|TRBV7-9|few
TGTGCCAGCACCTTCTTCGGGAACACTGAAGCTTTCTTT
CASTFFGNTEAFF
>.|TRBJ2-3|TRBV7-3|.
TGTGCCAGCAGCCGCACAGGGTCAGATACGCAGTATTTT
CASSRTGSDTQYF
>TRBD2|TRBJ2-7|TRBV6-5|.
TGTGCCAGCAGCCCCGGGACTAGATTTGGCTACGAGCAGTACTTC
CASSPGTRFGYEQYF
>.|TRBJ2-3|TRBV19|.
TGTGCCCCCGCCTTCCGGACCCGGACAGCCACAGATACGCAGTATTTT
CAPAFRTRTATDTQYF
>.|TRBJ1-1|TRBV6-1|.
TGTGCCAGCAGTGAAGTAAAGGGGATGGGGGCTTTCTTT
CASSEVKGMGAFF
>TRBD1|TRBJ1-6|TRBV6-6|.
TGTGCCAGCACCCCGGGACAGGGGTATTCACCCCTCCACTTT
CASTPGQGYSPLHF
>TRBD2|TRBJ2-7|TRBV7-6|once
TGTGCCAGCAGCTTAGATACTAGCGGCTACTACGAGCAGTACTTC
CASSLDTSGYYEQYF
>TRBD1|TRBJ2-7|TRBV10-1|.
TGCGCCAGCAGTGGGGACAGGGGGCCCGACGAGCAGTACTTC
CASSGDRGPDEQYF
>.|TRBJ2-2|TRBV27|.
TGTGCCAGCAGTTTATATAGGGAGACCGAGAACACCGGGGAGCTGTTTTTT
CASSLYRETENTGELFF
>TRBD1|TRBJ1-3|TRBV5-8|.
TGTGCCAGCAGCCCAAGGACAGGGGTGTCATACACCATATATTTT
CASSPRTGVSYTIYF
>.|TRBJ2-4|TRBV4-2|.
TGTGCCAGCAGCCAACTTCGGATGGGACTCGATAACATTCAGTACTTC
CASSQLRMGLDNIQYF
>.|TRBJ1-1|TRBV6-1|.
TGTGCCAGCAGGGGGGGGTTTGAAGCTTTCTTT
CASRGGFEAFF
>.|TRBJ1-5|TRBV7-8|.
TGTGCCAGCAGCTTAATGAGTAATCAGCCCCAGCATTTT
CASSLMSNQPQHF
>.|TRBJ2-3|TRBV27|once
TGTGCCAGCAGTTTTCGCCGGGACTCTAAGGCAGATACGCAGTATTTT
CASSFRRDSKADTQYF
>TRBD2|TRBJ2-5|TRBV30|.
TGTGCCTGGAGTGTGGGAGCGGGAGAGGTTGAGACCCAGTACTTC
CAWSVGAGEVETQYF
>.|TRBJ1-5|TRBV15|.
TGTGCCACCAGCAGAGATCGGCGGAGCAATCAGCCCCAGCATTTT
CATSRDRRSNQPQHF
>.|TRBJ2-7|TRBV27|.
TGTGCCAGCAGCCTTCTTACGCGGCCGACGGAGGAGCAGTACTTC
CASSLLTRPTEEQYF
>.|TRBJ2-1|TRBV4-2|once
TGTGCCAGCAGCCAAGGAGGAGGTCCGGAGTTCTTC
CASSQGGGPEFF
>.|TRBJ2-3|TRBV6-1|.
TGTGCCAGCAGTGGGAGGGCTAGCACAGATACGCAGTATTTT
CASSGRASTDTQYF
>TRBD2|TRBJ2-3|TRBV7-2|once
TGTGCCAGCAGCGGAATAGCGGGAGGGTACACAGATACGCAGTATTTT
CASSGIAGGYTDTQYF
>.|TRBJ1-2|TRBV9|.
TGTGCCAGCAGCGTAGGGAGGACTAACTATGGCTACACCTTC
CASSVGRTNYGYTF
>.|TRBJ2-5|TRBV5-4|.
TGTGCCAGCAGCTTGGCTGGGGCTGGAGAGACCCAGTACTTC
CASSLAGAGETQYF
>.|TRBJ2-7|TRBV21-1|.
TGTGCCAGCAGCAGAGGTGCGAATTTCTCCTACGAGCAGTACTTC
CASSRGANFSYEQYF
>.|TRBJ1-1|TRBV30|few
TGTGCCTGGAGTGTCAGGTATGAAGCTTTCTTT
CAWSVRYEAFF
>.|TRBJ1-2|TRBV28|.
TGTGCCAGCAGGGGGGGGGACCTCAACTATGGCTACACCTTC
CASRGGDLNYGYTF
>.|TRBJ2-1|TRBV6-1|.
TGTGCCAGCAGTGGGAACCCGTTATTACTAATTCAGTTCTTC
CASSGNPLLLIQFF
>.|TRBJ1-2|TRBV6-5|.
TGTGCCAGCAGGTACAGCACAGGCGGCTACACCTTC
CASRYSTGGYTF
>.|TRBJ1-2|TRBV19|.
TGTGCCAGTAGTATCTCCTGGTCGGACTATGGCTACACCTTC
CASSISWSDYGYTF
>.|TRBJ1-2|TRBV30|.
TGTGCCTGGAGTGCCCAGGGTCCAGATGGCTACACCTTC
CAWSAQGPDGYTF